This T cell receptor (beta chain) was sequenced for a study of human T cells and chemical hapten exposure. Whole-study context: Slight volume differences across pooled libraries mainly accounted for varying per-sample TCR yields.

Concerning this clonotype: Its antigen is still unknown.

Study-level results: Among TCRs, those above 1 in 1000 frequency were unaffected by DPC sensitization.

Sequencing started from total RNA isolated from unfractionated whole blood. It was the library that attached unique molecular identifiers to individual cDNA molecules. In the original processing: Sample-level TCR yields exhibited a median of about 96,000, with a range of about 23,224 to 700,000. TCRdb fed the reads into MiXCR, producing one record per CDR3 protein. TCRdb's processing, not the study's, gives the V and J calls here. The sample includes 120,000 or so distinct CDR3 sequences, more than 8.5% of them seen just once. The J segment lost 6 bases and the V segment lost 5 bases, leaving 5 bases of the junction unmatched. Germline assignment: CDR1 SGHRS and CDR2 YFSETQ. The CDR3 length is 15 residues.

The chain is built from TRBV5-1 and TRBJ2-1, with 13 bases fitting TRBD2. Sequenced: whole blood. This receptor was obtained from a human donor in good health. Some clones in this sample may be carry-over from other donors' samples. DNA of the CDR3: TGCGCCAGCAGAGAGGGACTAGCGGGAATCAATGAGCAGTTCTTC. The encoded protein is CASREGLAGINEQFF. The full variable domain, with the rest looked up from reference TRBV5-1 and TRBJ2-1, is KAGVTQTPRYLIKTRGQQVTLSCSPISGHRSVSWYQQTPGQGLQFLFEYFSETQRNKGNFPGRFSGRQFSNSRSEMNVSTLELGDSALYLCASREGLAGINEQFFGPGTRLTVL.